These 6 T cell receptor beta chains share one sample of origin, sequenced in a study of blood T cell repertoires in COVID-19 (dated by TCRdb to 2020 to 2021). Library prep was done by the immunoSEQ multiplex PCR assay. TCRdb stores this immuneACCESS table with in-frame sequences only. Part of the clones is absent; in the studies checked, under half of the shortfall reflects unresolved V genes, and no reason is known for the rest. Counted in this sample were approximately 50,000 clones; around 80% of them appeared once. Roughly 25% of the sample comes from the top ten. Sequencing was carried out using peripheral blood. All receptors come from a man aged 65-85 years with acute or convalescent COVID-19.

The rearrangement links TRBV30 to TRBJ1-1, with D perhaps TRBD1 (5 bases). CDR1 GTSNPN and CDR2 SVGIG come from the germline V gene (reference sequence). This CDR3 has 15 residues. Trimming left V 1 base short and J 3 bases short, with 15 bases between. CDR3 in DNA: TGTGCCTGGAGTGGTAGGAGACAGAGAGACACTGAAGCTTTCTTT. Translated, it gives CAWSGRRQRDTEAFF.

The V and J genes are TRBV27 and TRBJ2-1, with a tentative D call TRBD2 (5 bases). From germline, CDR1 is MNHEY and CDR2 SMNVEV (reference sequence). CDR3 length equals 15 residues. With 6 bases removed from V and 5 bases from J, the gap between germline ends came to 17 bases. The chain's CDR3 is CASRQRSGTHNEQFF. The CDR3 coding sequence is TGTGCCAGCAGACAGCGGAGCGGCACTCACAATGAGCAGTTCTTC.

The J gene is TRBJ2-1, the V gene TRBV7-8; 8 bases map to TRBD1. The ends lost 4 bases at V and 6 bases at J; junction bases unmatched: 2. The germline V gene has CDR1 SGHVS and CDR2 FQNEAQ. The CDR3 consists of 13 residues. CDR3 nucleotide sequence: TGTGCCAGCAGCTCGGACAGGGCCAATGAGCAGTTCTTC. Translated, it gives CASSSDRANEQFF.

V usage is TRBV18 and J usage is TRBJ2-3; TRBD2 agrees at 8 bases. Germline CDR1 is KGHSH and CDR2 is LQKENI. The junction had 8 bases not matched to a gene; V was cut back by 2 bases and J by 4 bases. The CDR3 covers 16 residues. CDR3 sequence (DNA): TGTGCCAGCTCACCAAGGAGCACTAGCGGAGCAGATACGCAGTATTTT. It translates to CASSPRSTSGADTQYF.

This clone was seen only a few times. The V and J genes are TRBV10-2 and TRBJ2-5, with TRBD1 matching over 7 bases. V trimming: 3 bases; J trimming: 7 bases; junction bases outside the gene matches: 8. CDR3 length: 14 residues. CDR1 and CDR2 (germline): WSHSY, SAAADI. DNA of the CDR3: TGCGCCAGCAGTGAATCCGGGACAGAGCTGACCCAGTACTTC. Residues: CASSESGTELTQYF.

The chain employs TRBV29-1 and TRBJ2-1, with D perhaps TRBD1 (5 bases). The CDR3 spans 13 residues. Germline CDR1 and CDR2: SQVTM and ANQGSEA. CDR3 in DNA: TGCAAGGGTGGGCAGGGAATATTCAATGAGCAGTTCTTC. This translates into CKGGQGIFNEQFF.